This T cell receptor beta chain was recovered during a study of PD-1 blockade in classical Hodgkin lymphoma (TCRdb year 2020). Some background on the complete study: Nivolumab dosing was 3 mg/kg intravenously every 2 weeks, continuing until either disease progression or unacceptable toxicity. To define a peripheral blood immune signature of response to PD-1 blockade in classical Hodgkin lymphoma, the study combined TCR beta sequencing with CyTOF.

The sample's time point label is to be understood as: cycle 2 day 1 (C2D1) of nivolumab. Relapse after autologous stem cell transplantation had occurred in all trial patients, and cohorts A, B and C were distinguished by prior brentuximab vedotin exposure. The trial cohort comprised 56 patients with relapsed/refractory classical Hodgkin lymphoma whose best overall responses were complete response, partial response or progressive disease. Trial patients were treated with single-agent nivolumab in the multi-cohort phase II CheckMate 205 trial. An independent review committee assessed best overall response using the 2007 International Working Group response criteria. Trial PBMCs were obtained immediately prior to nivolumab initiation (C1D1) and on therapy at cycle 2 day 1 and cycle 4 day 1. Peripheral blood was collected in 8 mL Vacutainer Cell Preparation Tubes, from which PBMCs were isolated by centrifugation and then cryopreserved.

General conclusions and limits of the study: Baseline TCR diversity was reported to be lower in newly diagnosed patients than in healthy donors and to be lower still in relapsed/refractory patients. A significant rise by C4D1 was seen in CD4+ but not CD8+ TCR diversity (p=0.0027 vs p=0.16), with the rise being most apparent in complete responders (p=0.02). Baseline diversity similar to that of newly diagnosed patients was observed in trial patients achieving complete response, whereas significantly lower diversity was observed in partial responders and progressors. The study was limited to a single clinical trial cohort, and causes of repertoire differences, possibly disease activity or prior therapy, remained undefined. Patients starting nivolumab less than 1 year after ASCT had lower diversity and were excluded from later analyses to avoid confounding by immune reconstitution.

Comments on this clone: The antigen it recognizes is unknown. No much larger clone is present one base from it, and per-base qualities are unavailable.

The CDR3 contains 14 residues, cysteine and phenylalanine counted. Left in the record is the CDR3 DNA by itself, 42 bases read in frame from the first base. CDR1 is given as LNHDA and CDR2 as SQIVND, both from the germline V gene (reference sequence). V and J are trimmed by 5 bases and 6 bases, and the gene matches miss 6 bases of the junction. The Qiagen DNeasy kit was used to extract genomic DNA both from unsorted PBMCs and from the negatively selected CD4+ and CD8+ fractions. TCR beta CDR3 regions were subjected to amplification by immunoSEQ multiplex PCR with primers that anneal to V and J segments. A synthetic immune receptor repertoire was used to minimize amplification bias, and any remaining bias was removed computationally after sequencing. Under the source paper's analysis protocol: Repertoire diversity was quantified as the Shannon entropy index using custom Python scripts. Unsorted, CD4+ and CD8+ repertoires were analyzed separately, except for combined analyses in which CD4+ and CD8+ sequences were merged in silico. A clone counted as expanded when the clone's frequency after treatment rose at least 2-fold relative to C1D1, and clones undetected at baseline were given a pseudocount of 0.5. Clones with 0 or 1 copy at C1D1 were classified as singleton clones, and clones with 2 or more copies were classified as non-singleton clones. By matching protein sequences in sorted samples from the same patient, clones expanded in unsorted samples were annotated as CD4+, CD8+ or unknown. Wilcoxon tests on paired samples were used to test changes in diversity from C1D1 to C4D1. Held by TCRdb, this immuneACCESS table contains in-frame sequences only and omits some clones. Under half of the omission traces to an unresolved V gene where checked; the cause of the rest is unknown. V and J calls and clone size are copied from that table; D and trimming were computed from the DNA. For this sample the table gives tens of thousands of clones, of which 88% were detected only once. In total, the top ten clones hold around 7.7% of the sample.

Source: peripheral blood mononuclear cells (PBMCs), taken before the second cycle of nivolumab. The rearranged chain carries TRBV19 and TRBJ1-5; a stretch of 8 junction bases matches TRBD1. This sequence was found in a human donor with classical Hodgkin lymphoma. The CDR3 sequence is CASSSRQGPQPQHF. The DNA sequence is as follows: TGTGCCAGTAGTTCGAGACAGGGGCCTCAGCCCCAGCATTTT.